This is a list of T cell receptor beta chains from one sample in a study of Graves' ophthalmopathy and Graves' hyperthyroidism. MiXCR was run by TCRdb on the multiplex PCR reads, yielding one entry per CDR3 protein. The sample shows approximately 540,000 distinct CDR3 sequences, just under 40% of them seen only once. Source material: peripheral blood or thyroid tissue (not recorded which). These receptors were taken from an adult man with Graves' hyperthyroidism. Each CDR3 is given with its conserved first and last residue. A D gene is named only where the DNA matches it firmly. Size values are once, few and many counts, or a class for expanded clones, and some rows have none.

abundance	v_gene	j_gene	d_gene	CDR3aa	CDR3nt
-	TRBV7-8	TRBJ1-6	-	CASSQDPGVAMDSPLHF	TGTGCCAGCAGCCAAGACCCGGGGGTAGCTATGGATTCACCCCTCCACTTT
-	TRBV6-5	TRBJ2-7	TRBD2	CASSYGTSGSYEQYF	TGTGCCAGCAGTTACGGGACTAGCGGGAGCTACGAGCAGTACTTC
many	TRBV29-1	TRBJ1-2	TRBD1	CSVEDPRDSSLGYGYTF	TGCAGCGTTGAAGACCCCCGGGACAGCAGCTTAGGCTATGGCTACACCTTC
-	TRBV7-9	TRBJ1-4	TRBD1	CASSPEAPGTGANEKLFF	TGTGCCAGCAGCCCGGAGGCTCCCGGGACAGGGGCCAACGAAAAACTGTTTTTT
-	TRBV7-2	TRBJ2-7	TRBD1	CASSPDRGTDEQYF	TGTGCCAGCAGCCCAGACAGGGGCACGGACGAGCAGTACTTC
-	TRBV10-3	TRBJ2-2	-	CAISESRASGELFF	TGTGCCATCAGTGAGTCGCGGGCTAGCGGGGAGCTGTTTTTT
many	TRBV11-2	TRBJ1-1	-	CASAGGTVAFF	TGTGCCAGCGCGGGGGGGACGGTAGCTTTCTTT
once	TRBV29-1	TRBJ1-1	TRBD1	CSVRGTALDTEAFF	TGCAGCGTTCGCGGGACAGCCTTAGACACTGAAGCTTTCTTT
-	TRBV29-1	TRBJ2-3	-	CSVVQRGTDTQYF	TGCAGCGTTGTACAGCGGGGCACAGATACGCAGTATTTT
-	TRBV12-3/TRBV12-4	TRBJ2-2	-	CASSHPGVDTGELFF	TGTGCCAGCAGCCACCCAGGGGTCGACACCGGGGAGCTGTTTTTT
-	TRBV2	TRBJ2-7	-	CASSGVGRGAGYEQYF	TGTGCCAGCAGTGGGGTGGGTCGGGGGGCGGGATACGAGCAGTACTTC
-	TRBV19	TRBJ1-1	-	CAWSQTVANTEAFF	TGTGCCTGGAGCCAGACAGTAGCCAACACTGAAGCTTTCTTT
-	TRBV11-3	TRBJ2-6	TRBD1	CASSHRGSGANVLTF	TGTGCCAGCAGCCACAGGGGTTCCGGGGCCAACGTCCTGACTTTC
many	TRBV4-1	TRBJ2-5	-	CASGGRGASFQETQYF	TGCGCCAGCGGTGGCCGGGGGGCGAGCTTCCAAGAGACCCAGTACTTC
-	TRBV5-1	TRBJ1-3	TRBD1	CASSFGTGNTIYF	TGCGCCAGCAGCTTCGGGACAGGGAACACCATATATTTT
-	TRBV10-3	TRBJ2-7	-	CAISPSPNPYEQYF	TGTGCCATCAGTCCCTCCCCCAACCCCTACGAGCAGTACTTC
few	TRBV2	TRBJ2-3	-	CASTRTPAALAVGTDTQYF	TGTGCCAGCACGAGGACCCCCGCGGCTTTAGCGGTGGGCACAGATACGCAGTATTTT
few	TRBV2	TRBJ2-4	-	CASLAEAKNIQYF	TGTGCCAGCTTGGCGGAAGCCAAAAACATTCAGTACTTC
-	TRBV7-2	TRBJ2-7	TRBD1	CASSLAPDRGDYEQYF	TGTGCCAGCAGCTTAGCGCCGGACAGGGGGGACTACGAGCAGTACTTC
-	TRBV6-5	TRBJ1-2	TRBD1	CASTGGQGAPPNYGYTF	TGTGCCAGCACCGGAGGACAGGGGGCCCCCCCTAACTATGGCTACACCTTC
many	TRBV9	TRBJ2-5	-	CASSEIPGPIQETQYF	TGTGCCAGCAGCGAAATTCCGGGTCCAATCCAAGAGACCCAGTACTTC
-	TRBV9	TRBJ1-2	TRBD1	CASSPTSGTGFGYTF	TGTGCCAGCAGCCCAACATCCGGGACAGGGTTTGGCTACACCTTC